The rows below give T cell receptor beta chains drawn from one sample of a study of cytomegalovirus exposure and HLA in healthy donors. The assay was immunoSEQ multiplex PCR, and TCRdb's table has in-frame clones only and misses some. The profile shows roughly 200,000 clones, 80% to 90% of them singletons. Sequencing input: PBMCs. The receptors shown here come from a woman aged 18-35 years in good health and CMV-seronegative. CDR3s include the opening cysteine and the closing phenylalanine or tryptophan. A D gene is named only where the DNA matches it firmly. Expanded clones get a size class; other rows say once, few or many, or leave the size out.

V,D,length,size,J,DNA,CDR3
TRBV7-2,.,14,once,TRBJ1-5,TGTGCCAGCAGCGCGGCAGGGCGAGATCAGCCCCAGCATTTT,CASSAAGRDQPQHF
TRBV14,.,14,.,TRBJ2-2,TGTGCCAGCAGCCCGGACAGAATCACCGGGGAGCTGTTTTTT,CASSPDRITGELFF
TRBV5-1,.,12,.,TRBJ1-2,TGCGCCAGCAGCTTGGGGCCCGAAGGCTACACCTTC,CASSLGPEGYTF
TRBV11-2,TRBD1,15,.,TRBJ1-1,TGTGCCAGCAGCCCACAGGGGGCTATTTGGACTGAAGCTTTCTTT,CASSPQGAIWTEAFF
TRBV11-1,.,13,.,TRBJ2-1,TGTGCCAGCAGCGCCACAGGGTACAATGAGCAGTTCTTC,CASSATGYNEQFF
TRBV7-7,TRBD2,13,.,TRBJ2-1,TGTGCCAGCAGCTTAGCTAGCGGGGGTCGGCTGTTCTTC,CASSLASGGRLFF
TRBV11-3,TRBD2,15,.,TRBJ2-5,TGTGCCAGCAGCTTATCACGACTAGCGGGAGAGACCCAGTACTTC,CASSLSRLAGETQYF
TRBV5-6,.,15,.,TRBJ1-1,TGTGCCAGCAGCTTGAAGGCCATTGGACTATTCGAAGCTTTCTTT,CASSLKAIGLFEAFF
TRBV2,TRBD1,14,.,TRBJ1-2,TGTGCCAGCGAGCCGGGACAGAAGTACTATGGCTACACCTTC,CASEPGQKYYGYTF
TRBV6-5,.,14,.,TRBJ1-5,TGTGCCAGCAGTTACTCGGGTGGGGCTCAGCCCCAGCATTTT,CASSYSGGAQPQHF
TRBV18,TRBD1,16,.,TRBJ2-7,TGTGCCAGCTCACCACCCGAGACAGGGGGGGACTACGAGCAGTACTTC,CASSPPETGGDYEQYF
TRBV15,.,15,.,TRBJ1-3,TGTGCCACCAGCAACAGTCCGAGCTCTGGAAACACCATATATTTT,CATSNSPSSGNTIYF
TRBV19,TRBD1,13,once,TRBJ1-2,TGTGCCAGTAGTATACGACAGGGCGACGGCTACACCTTC,CASSIRQGDGYTF
TRBV19,TRBD1,13,.,TRBJ2-7,TGTGCCAGTAGAGGGACAGGGACCTACGAGCAGTACTTC,CASRGTGTYEQYF
TRBV20-1,TRBD1,11,.,TRBJ1-4,TGCAGAGAGACAGGGGGTAGAAAACTGTTTTTT,CRETGGRKLFF
TRBV14,.,13,once,TRBJ2-5,TGTGCCAGCAGCCTCCAACTCGGGGAGACCCAGTACTTC,CASSLQLGETQYF
TRBV13,.,15,.,TRBJ2-2,TGTGCCAGCAGCTTAGAAGCGGTAGTCCGGGGGGAGCTGTTTTTT,CASSLEAVVRGELFF
TRBV5-1,.,17,.,TRBJ1-6,TGCGCCAGCAGCTTCCAGGGGTTGAGCTCCTATAATTCACCCCTCCACTTT,CASSFQGLSSYNSPLHF
TRBV2,TRBD2,15,.,TRBJ2-7,TGTGCCAGCAGTCAACTAGCGGGAAGGGGTCTCGAGCAGTACTTC,CASSQLAGRGLEQYF
TRBV7-2,.,13,.,TRBJ1-2,TGTGCCAGCAGCTCCACAGCCAACTATGGCTACACCTTC,CASSSTANYGYTF
TRBV7-8,.,15,.,TRBJ1-5,TGTGCCAGCAGCTTAGCGTGGGCTAGGGGACAGCCCCAGCATTTT,CASSLAWARGQPQHF
TRBV6-1,TRBD2,15,.,TRBJ2-7,TGTGCCAGCAGCCCCGGGACTAGCGGTATCTACGAGCAGTACTTC,CASSPGTSGIYEQYF
TRBV7-9,.,12,few,TRBJ1-1,TGTGCCAGCAGCTTGGAGGGAGCCGAAGCTTTCTTT,CASSLEGAEAFF
TRBV2,TRBD1,14,.,TRBJ1-5,TGTGCCAGCACCGAGGACAGGAACAATCAGCCCCAGCATTTT,CASTEDRNNQPQHF
TRBV10-1,TRBD2,15,.,TRBJ2-2,TGCGCCAGCAGTGTTGGCGGGAGTTGGACCGGGGAGCTGTTTTTT,CASSVGGSWTGELFF
TRBV5-1,.,18,once,TRBJ2-3,TGCGCCAGCAGCTTGGCTCAAAATACCCCCGCGAGGACAGATACGCAGTATTTT,CASSLAQNTPARTDTQYF
TRBV6-5,TRBD2,15,.,TRBJ2-1,TGTGCCAGCAAAAGTAGCGGGGGGGCGGGGAATGAGCAGTTCTTC,CASKSSGGAGNEQFF
TRBV5-1,.,15,.,TRBJ1-2,TGCGCCAGCAGCTTGGTGCGGGGGGCGAATGGTGGCTACACCTTC,CASSLVRGANGGYTF
TRBV6-1,.,16,.,TRBJ2-7,TGTGCCAGCAGTGGGTTGCCTATAGTTCCCTCATACGAGCAGTACTTC,CASSGLPIVPSYEQYF
TRBV19,TRBD1,16,once,TRBJ1-2,TGTGCCAGTATCCCTCGGGGGGGACAGGGTAACTATGGCTACACCTTC,CASIPRGGQGNYGYTF
TRBV2,.,12,.,TRBJ1-6,TGTGCCAGCAGTGAATGGGCAGCACCCCTCCACTTT,CASSEWAAPLHF
TRBV19,TRBD1,16,few,TRBJ1-1,TGTGCCAGTAGAGAGAGGGGGCTCGGTTCGAACACTGAAGCTTTCTTT,CASRERGLGSNTEAFF
TRBV5-4,TRBD1,14,.,TRBJ1-1,TGTGCCAGCAGCCCCCGGGACAGGGACACTGAAGCTTTCTTT,CASSPRDRDTEAFF
TRBV5-6,.,16,.,TRBJ2-4,TGTGCCAGCAGCTTCCCCCCAGGGGCGGTGGGGAACATTCAGTACTTC,CASSFPPGAVGNIQYF
TRBV7-9,TRBD1,18,.,TRBJ2-1,TGTGCCAGCAGCTTATCCGAGATCAGGGGGTCACGTTTCAATGAGCAGTTCTTC,CASSLSEIRGSRFNEQFF
TRBV11-2,TRBD2,15,few,TRBJ2-1,TGTGCCAGCAGCGCTAGCGGGGGGGCCGCCAATGAGCAGTTCTTC,CASSASGGAANEQFF
TRBV27,.,13,.,TRBJ2-7,TGTGCCAGCAGTTATAGCTTCTCCTACGAGCAGTACTTC,CASSYSFSYEQYF
TRBV14,TRBD2,14,.,TRBJ2-7,TGTGCCAGCAGCCTAGCGGGAAGCTCCTACGAGCAGTACTTC,CASSLAGSSYEQYF
TRBV29-1,.,14,.,TRBJ1-5,TGCAGCGTTGGCGACAGAGTAGGTTCGTTGCCCCAGCATTTT,CSVGDRVGSLPQHF
TRBV4-2,.,15,once,TRBJ2-3,TGTGCCAGCAGCCTAACCGGGACTAGCACAGATACGCAGTATTTT,CASSLTGTSTDTQYF
TRBV18,.,13,.,TRBJ2-7,TGTGCCAGCCCAGGTGTGGTAGCCTACGAGCAGTACTTC,CASPGVVAYEQYF
TRBV27,TRBD1,15,.,TRBJ1-3,TGTGCCAGCAGTTTATTTGGCAGGGGGCTAAACACCATATATTTT,CASSLFGRGLNTIYF
TRBV5-6,TRBD1,15,.,TRBJ2-1,TGTGCCAGCAGCTTTATGGACAGGGATATCAATGAGCAGTTCTTC,CASSFMDRDINEQFF
TRBV5-6,.,15,.,TRBJ2-3,TGTGCCAGCAGCTTGACGGGTGGTGACACAGATACGCAGTATTTT,CASSLTGGDTDTQYF
TRBV7-8,.,11,.,TRBJ2-7,TGTGCCAGCAGCCTTAGCTACGAGCAGTACTTC,CASSLSYEQYF
TRBV4-1,TRBD2,17,.,TRBJ2-1,TGCGCCAGCAGCCAGGCTAGCGGGGGTTCCTCCTACAATGAGCAGTTCTTC,CASSQASGGSSYNEQFF
TRBV5-1,.,13,once,TRBJ1-4,TGCGCCAGCAGCGCGGGACCGGGCGAAAAACTGTTTTTT,CASSAGPGEKLFF
TRBV2,TRBD2,15,few,TRBJ2-5,TGTGCCAGCCGTGAGACGGGCAGCGGGAGCGGGACCCAGTACTTC,CASRETGSGSGTQYF
TRBV15,TRBD1,14,.,TRBJ2-7,TGTGCCACCAGCGTGGGGACAGAATCCTACGAGCAGTACTTC,CATSVGTESYEQYF
TRBV7-2,.,11,few,TRBJ2-3,TGTGCCAGCAGCCTCACAGATACGCAGTATTTT,CASSLTDTQYF
TRBV7-9,.,14,few,TRBJ2-5,TGTGCCAGCAGCTTTCCAGGGTACCAAGAGACCCAGTACTTC,CASSFPGYQETQYF
TRBV7-9,TRBD1,13,.,TRBJ1-2,TGTGCCAGCAGCTTAGTGACAGGGAGAGGCTACACCTTC,CASSLVTGRGYTF
TRBV4-2,TRBD2,16,.,TRBJ2-2,TGTGCCAGCAGCCAAAAGACTAGCGCGAACACCGGGGAGCTGTTTTTT,CASSQKTSANTGELFF
TRBV4-1,TRBD1,15,.,TRBJ2-7,TGCGCCAGCAGCCAAGAACGGGACAGCCTCTACGAGCAGTACTTC,CASSQERDSLYEQYF
TRBV5-1,TRBD2,13,.,TRBJ2-7,TGCGCCAGCAGCTTTACTAGCGGGAACGAGCAGTACTTC,CASSFTSGNEQYF
TRBV5-1,.,15,.,TRBJ2-7,TGCGCCAGCAGCCCCCAGATTGTGCGGGCTCACGAGCAGTACTTC,CASSPQIVRAHEQYF
TRBV10-2,TRBD2,14,.,TRBJ2-7,TGCGCCAGCAGTGAAAGGAGCGGGATATACGAGCAGTACTTC,CASSERSGIYEQYF